This T cell receptor beta chain was recovered during a study of human T cells and chemical hapten exposure. J lost 5 bases, V lost 4 bases, and 6 bases had no gene match. The CDR3 has 14 amino acids. Germline CDR1 SEHNR, CDR2 FQNEAQ (reference sequence). This clonotype has a count of ten or more. Time point specified: pre-sensitization, week 0. Indicated treatment: therapeutic diphenylcyclopropenone sensitization with weekly scalp DPC. TCRdb reprocessed the RACE reads via MiXCR and lists one record per CDR3 protein. The data hold over 300,000 distinct CDR3 sequences, with approximately 5.1% observed a single time.

This specimen consisted of whole blood, obtained in connection with sensitization to the hapten diphenylcyclopropenone (DPC). The chain uses TRBV7-9 and TRBJ2-5, with 8 bases identical to TRBD1. This clonotype was sampled from a woman aged 45 to 65 with alopecia areata. Some clones in this sample may be carry-over from other donors' samples. The CDR3: CASSSPGGWETQYF. CDR3 sequence (DNA): TGTGCCAGCAGCTCCCCAGGGGGCTGGGAGACCCAGTACTTC.